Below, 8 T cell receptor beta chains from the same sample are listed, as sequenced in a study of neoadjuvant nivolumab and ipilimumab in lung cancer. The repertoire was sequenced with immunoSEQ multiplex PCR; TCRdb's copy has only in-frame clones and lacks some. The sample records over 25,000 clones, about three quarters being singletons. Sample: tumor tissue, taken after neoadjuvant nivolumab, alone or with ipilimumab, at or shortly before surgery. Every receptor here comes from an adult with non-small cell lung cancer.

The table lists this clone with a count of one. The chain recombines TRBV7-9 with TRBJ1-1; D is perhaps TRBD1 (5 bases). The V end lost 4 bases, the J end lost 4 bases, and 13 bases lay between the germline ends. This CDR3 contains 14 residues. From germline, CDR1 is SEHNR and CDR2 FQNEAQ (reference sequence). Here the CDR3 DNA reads TGTGCCAGCAGCTCCCAGGGCTTCGGCACTGAAGCTTTCTTT. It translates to CASSSQGFGTEAFF.

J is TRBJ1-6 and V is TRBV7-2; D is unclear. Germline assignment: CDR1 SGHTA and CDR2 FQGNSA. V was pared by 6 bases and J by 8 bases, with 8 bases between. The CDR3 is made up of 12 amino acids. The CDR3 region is CASREDHSPLHF. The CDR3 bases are TGTGCCAGCAGGGAAGATCATTCACCCCTCCACTTT.

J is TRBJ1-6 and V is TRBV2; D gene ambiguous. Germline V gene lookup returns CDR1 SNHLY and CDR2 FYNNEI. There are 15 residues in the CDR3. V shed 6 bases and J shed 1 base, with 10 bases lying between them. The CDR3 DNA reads TGTGCCAGCAGGGTTCAGGAATCCTATAATTCACCCCTCCACTTT. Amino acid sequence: CASRVQESYNSPLHF.

In nucleotides, the CDR3 is TGTGCCAGCAGTTACTCCGGAGCGGGGGGGCCCGGGGAGCTGTTTTTT. As protein: CASSYSGAGGPGELFF. The rearrangement joins TRBV6-5 to TRBJ2-2; 10 nucleotides align to TRBD2. CDR1 and CDR2 (germline): MNHEY, SVGAGI. Trimming took 0 bases from V and 6 from J; bases not matched to a gene: 4. The CDR3 has 16 amino acids.

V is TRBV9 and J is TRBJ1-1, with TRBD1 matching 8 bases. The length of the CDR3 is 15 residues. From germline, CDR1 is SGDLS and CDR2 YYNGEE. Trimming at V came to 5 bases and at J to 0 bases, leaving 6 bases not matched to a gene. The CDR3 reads CASSDQGQVNTEAFF. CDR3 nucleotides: TGTGCCAGCAGTGACCAGGGACAGGTGAACACTGAAGCTTTCTTT.

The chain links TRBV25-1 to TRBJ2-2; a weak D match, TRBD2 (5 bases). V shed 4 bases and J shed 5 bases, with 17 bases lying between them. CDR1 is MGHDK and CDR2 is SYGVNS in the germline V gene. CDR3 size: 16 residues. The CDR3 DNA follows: TGTGCCAGCAGTGCGGCCGGGATAGGGATAACCGGGGAGCTGTTTTTT. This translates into CASSAAGIGITGELFF.

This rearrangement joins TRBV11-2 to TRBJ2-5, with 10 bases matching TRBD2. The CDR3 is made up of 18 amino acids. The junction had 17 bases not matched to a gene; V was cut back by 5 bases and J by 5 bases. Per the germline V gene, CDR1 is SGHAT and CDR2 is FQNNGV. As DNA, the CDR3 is TGTGCCAGCAGCGTGGGGTGGGGTAGCGGGGGGAGTCAGGAGACCCAGTACTTC. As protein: CASSVGWGSGGSQETQYF. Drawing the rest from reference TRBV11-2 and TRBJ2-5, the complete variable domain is EAGVAQSPRYKIIEKRQSVAFWCNPISGHATLYWYQQILGQGPKLLIQFQNNGVVDDSQLPKDRFSAERLKGVDSTLKIQPAKLEDSAVYLCASSVGWGSGGSQETQYFGPGTRLLVL.

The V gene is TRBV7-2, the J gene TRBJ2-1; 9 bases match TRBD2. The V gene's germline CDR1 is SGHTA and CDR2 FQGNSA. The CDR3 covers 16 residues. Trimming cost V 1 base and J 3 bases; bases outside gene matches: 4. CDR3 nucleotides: TGTGCCAGCAGCTTAGTAGGGCGGGGGGGCTACAATGAGCAGTTCTTC. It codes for CASSLVGRGGYNEQFF.